These T cell receptor beta chains were read from a single sample in a study of lymphopenia after photon versus proton radiotherapy. TCRdb's copy holds only in-frame clones and misses some; the assay was immunoSEQ multiplex PCR. The sample includes around 63,000 clones, roughly 86% of them seen just once. This specimen consisted of peripheral blood, obtained from a patient treated with photon-based radiotherapy. These receptors originate from a man aged 35-49 years with gastric cancer. Both conserved end residues are part of each CDR3. D genes are given only for firm matches. Expanded clones get a size class; other rows say once, few or many, or leave the size out.

CDR3 protein	CDR3 DNA	V gene	clone size	J gene	D gene
CASSQDVQGDHTEAFF	TGTGCCAGCAGCCAAGATGTACAGGGGGACCACACTGAAGCTTTCTTT	TRBV4-2	NA	TRBJ1-1	TRBD1
CASSGPGQGATEAFF	TGTGCCAGCAGTGGACCGGGACAGGGAGCAACTGAAGCTTTCTTT	TRBV6-5	NA	TRBJ1-1	TRBD1
CASSLTGGYTEAFF	TGTGCCAGCAGCTTAACAGGGGGCTATACTGAAGCTTTCTTT	TRBV7-3	NA	TRBJ1-1	TRBD1
CSARDVRDRNSSGANVLTF	TGCAGCGCGCGGGACGTAAGGGACAGAAATAGCTCTGGGGCCAACGTCCTGACTTTC	TRBV29-1	NA	TRBJ2-6	NA
CASSSTPGQGKAGEQYF	TGCGCCAGCAGCTCAACCCCGGGACAGGGAAAAGCGGGGGAGCAGTACTTC	TRBV5-1	NA	TRBJ2-7	TRBD1
CASSDLQTRYF	TGTGCCAGCAGTGATTTACAGACGCGTTACTTC	TRBV6-1	NA	TRBJ2-7	NA
CASSLAGTLSYEQYF	TGTGCCAGCAGCCTCGCCGGGACACTCTCCTACGAGCAGTACTTC	TRBV6-5	NA	TRBJ2-7	NA
CASSLTGKETQYF	TGTGCCAGCAGCTTGACAGGGAAAGAGACCCAGTACTTC	TRBV5-4	NA	TRBJ2-5	NA
CASSLYQLTSYEQYF	TGTGCCAGCAGCTTGTACCAGCTGACTTCCTACGAGCAGTACTTC	TRBV5-5	NA	TRBJ2-7	NA
CSADAREGTEAFF	TGCAGCGCCGACGCCAGGGAAGGCACTGAAGCTTTCTTT	TRBV29-1	NA	TRBJ1-1	NA
CATSRVGDRDRSGGYTF	TGTGCCACCAGCAGAGTCGGGGACAGGGATCGGTCGGGAGGCTACACCTTC	TRBV15	NA	TRBJ1-2	TRBD1
CASSYATGVGSPLHF	TGTGCCAGCAGTTACGCGACAGGGGTCGGCTCACCCCTCCACTTT	TRBV6-6	NA	TRBJ1-6	TRBD1
CASSEGQGTDTQYF	TGTGCCAGCAGCGAAGGACAAGGCACAGATACGCAGTATTTT	TRBV5-4	NA	TRBJ2-3	NA
CAWSGQGRKLFF	TGTGCCTGGAGTGGACAGGGTCGGAAACTGTTTTTT	TRBV30	NA	TRBJ1-4	TRBD1
CASSGEEWKDSPLHF	TGTGCCAGCAGCGGGGAGGAGTGGAAGGATTCACCCCTCCACTTT	TRBV11-2	NA	TRBJ1-6	NA
CASSLNPAGGPGPNEQFF	TGTGCCAGCAGCTTAAATCCGGCGGGGGGGCCTGGTCCCAATGAGCAGTTCTTC	TRBV7-3	NA	TRBJ2-1	TRBD2
CSVGGLAVRDTQYF	TGCAGCGTAGGGGGACTAGCGGTGCGAGATACGCAGTATTTT	TRBV29-1	NA	TRBJ2-3	TRBD2
CASSSGARLTGELFF	TGCGCCAGCAGCTCGGGGGCCCGATTGACCGGGGAGCTGTTTTTT	TRBV5-1	NA	TRBJ2-2	NA
CASSPQGAGELFF	TGTGCCAGCAGCCCACAGGGGGCCGGGGAGCTGTTTTTT	TRBV7-2	NA	TRBJ2-2	TRBD1
CASSLALGQSGEQYF	TGTGCCAGCAGCTTAGCACTCGGCCAGTCCGGCGAGCAGTACTTC	TRBV7-2	NA	TRBJ2-7	NA
CASSRPGGAAGELFF	TGTGCCAGCAGCCGGCCGGGGGGCGCAGCCGGGGAGCTGTTTTTT	TRBV7-6	NA	TRBJ2-2	NA
CASSLMGRGREKLFF	TGTGCCAGCAGCTTGATGGGCAGGGGCCGGGAAAAACTGTTTTTT	TRBV7-8	NA	TRBJ1-4	NA
CASSVFGPGDSPLHF	TGTGCCAGCAGCGTCTTTGGACCGGGGGATTCACCCCTCCACTTT	TRBV9	NA	TRBJ1-6	NA
CASSLSRQQEQFF	TGTGCCAGCAGCTTAAGCAGGCAGCAGGAGCAGTTCTTC	TRBV7-2	NA	TRBJ2-1	NA
CASSVSGHTDTQYF	TGTGCCAGCAGCGTATCGGGGCACACAGATACGCAGTATTTT	TRBV9	NA	TRBJ2-3	NA
CASSPGQTYEQYF	TGCGCCAGCAGCCCGGGACAGACCTACGAGCAGTACTTC	TRBV5-1	medium-sized	TRBJ2-7	TRBD1
CASSLEIGQPQHF	TGCGCCAGCAGCTTGGAAATAGGGCAGCCCCAGCATTTT	TRBV5-1	few	TRBJ1-5	NA
CASSPWERGPNTGELFF	TGTGCCAGCAGCCCGTGGGAGCGGGGGCCGAACACCGGGGAGCTGTTTTTT	TRBV9	NA	TRBJ2-2	TRBD2
CASLDRGYSNQPQHF	TGTGCCAGTTTGGACAGGGGCTATAGCAATCAGCCCCAGCATTTT	TRBV19	once	TRBJ1-5	TRBD1
CASSLTQNNQPQHF	TGTGCCAGCAGCTTAACACAGAATAATCAGCCCCAGCATTTT	TRBV7-3	NA	TRBJ1-5	NA
CASSEGRGIVVDTQYF	TGTGCCAGCAGTGAAGGGCGGGGAATAGTGGTAGATACGCAGTATTTT	TRBV2	NA	TRBJ2-3	NA
CASSEAVHHEQYF	TGTGCCAGCAGTGAAGCGGTCCACCACGAGCAGTACTTC	TRBV6-1	NA	TRBJ2-7	NA
CAWSERGSEQYF	TGTGCCTGGAGTGAACGAGGGAGCGAGCAGTACTTC	TRBV30	NA	TRBJ2-7	NA
CASSEGRGNYGYTF	TGTGCCAGCAGTGAGGGCAGGGGGAACTATGGCTACACCTTC	TRBV2	NA	TRBJ1-2	TRBD1
CASSSLGVTGELFF	TGTGCCAGCAGCTCCCTAGGGGTCACCGGGGAGCTGTTTTTT	TRBV7-9	NA	TRBJ2-2	NA
CASNDRVGEKLFF	TGTGCCAGCAACGACCGGGTTGGTGAAAAACTGTTTTTT	TRBV19	NA	TRBJ1-4	NA
CASSADRGSVETQYF	TGTGCCAGCAGTGCAGACAGGGGTAGTGTCGAGACCCAGTACTTC	TRBV6-1	NA	TRBJ2-5	TRBD1
CSVDPRAGLSGYTF	TGCAGCGTTGACCCCCGGGCGGGGTTGAGCGGCTACACCTTC	TRBV29-1	NA	TRBJ1-2	NA
CASAGGANYGYTF	TGCGCCAGCGCAGGGGGAGCTAACTATGGCTACACCTTC	TRBV5-1	NA	TRBJ1-2	TRBD1
CAASGGVGYTF	TGTGCCGCGAGTGGGGGGGTTGGCTACACCTTC	TRBV10-3	NA	TRBJ1-2	NA
CASSRSAVESSYEQYF	TGTGCCAGCAGCCGATCCGCGGTGGAGAGCTCCTACGAGCAGTACTTC	TRBV5-4	once	TRBJ2-7	NA
CASRPQGYEQYF	TGTGCCAGCAGGCCCCAGGGCTACGAGCAGTACTTC	TRBV2	NA	TRBJ2-7	NA
CASSSSIQETQYF	TGTGCCAGTAGTTCGTCAATCCAAGAGACCCAGTACTTC	TRBV19	NA	TRBJ2-5	NA
CASSLGLRDTEAFF	TGTGCCAGCAGCTTGGGACTGCGAGACACTGAAGCTTTCTTT	TRBV7-9	NA	TRBJ1-1	NA
CASSSRGLEISTDTQYF	TGTGCCAGCAGCTCCCGGGGACTAGAGATTAGCACAGATACGCAGTATTTT	TRBV13	once	TRBJ2-3	TRBD2
CASSSRTGRREKLFF	TGTGCCAGCAGTTCAAGGACAGGGAGGAGAGAAAAACTGTTTTTT	TRBV6-5	NA	TRBJ1-4	TRBD1
CASSPDGDTQYF	TGTGCCAGCAGCCCGGACGGAGATACGCAGTATTTT	TRBV7-6	few	TRBJ2-3	NA
CASSPHSASGGRYEQYF	TGTGCCAGTAGTCCACATTCGGCTAGCGGGGGTCGCTACGAGCAGTACTTC	TRBV19	NA	TRBJ2-7	TRBD2
CASSTTGGRNQPQHF	TGTGCCAGCAGTACCACAGGGGGCCGCAATCAGCCCCAGCATTTT	TRBV6-5	NA	TRBJ1-5	TRBD1
CASSSERGSSEQFF	TGTGCCAGCAGCTCGGAGCGGGGGTCTAGTGAGCAGTTCTTC	TRBV11-1	NA	TRBJ2-1	TRBD2
CASSDPLGTSGRGEQFF	TGTGCCAGCAGTGATCCCCTAGGGACTAGCGGCCGGGGTGAGCAGTTCTTC	TRBV25-1	NA	TRBJ2-1	TRBD2
CASSLGQGAYEQYF	TGCGCCAGCAGCTTGGGACAGGGGGCCTACGAGCAGTACTTC	TRBV5-1	NA	TRBJ2-7	TRBD1
CATTRETNTEAFF	TGTGCCACAACCCGGGAAACGAACACTGAAGCTTTCTTT	TRBV2	NA	TRBJ1-1	NA
CASSGVQDNEQFF	TGTGCCAGCAGTGGGGTACAGGACAATGAGCAGTTCTTC	TRBV2	NA	TRBJ2-1	NA
CASSEDRAWNTIYF	TGTGCCAGCAGTGAAGACAGGGCTTGGAACACCATATATTTT	TRBV6-1	NA	TRBJ1-3	NA
CASSRQGTGNTIYF	TGCGCCAGCAGCCGGCAGGGTACTGGAAACACCATATATTTT	TRBV5-1	NA	TRBJ1-3	NA
CASSMGHGQGSYGYTF	TGTGCCAGTAGTATGGGCCACGGGCAGGGGAGCTATGGCTACACCTTC	TRBV19	NA	TRBJ1-2	NA
CASSPWGAGANTDTQYF	TGTGCCAGCAGCCCTTGGGGAGCGGGGGCCAACACAGATACGCAGTATTTT	TRBV7-4	NA	TRBJ2-3	TRBD2
CATSRWELYGYTF	TGTGCCACCAGCAGGTGGGAGCTTTATGGCTACACCTTC	TRBV15	few	TRBJ1-2	NA